This TCR beta chain was documented in a study of T cells in Graves' hyperthyroidism and ophthalmopathy (dated by TCRdb to the late 2010s). Describing the broader study: Peripheral blood was collected at initial diagnosis, before any treatment. For training and testing, the 100 or so patients in the discovery cohort were randomly divided in a 7:3 ratio. To identify TCR V-J signatures that set the groups apart, the researchers used a discovery cohort of about a hundred patients, made up of roughly 40 with Graves' ophthalmopathy and some 58 with stable Graves' hyperthyroidism. Thyroid tissue and blood T-cell repertoires from about six Graves' hyperthyroidism patients were also compared in the study. Once sampling was done, hyperthyroidism patients were given methimazole at a starting dose of 30 mg daily, whereas ophthalmopathy patients were given high-dose intravenous methylprednisolone. According to the paper, TCR Vbeta CDR3 sequencing was carried out on about 140 peripheral blood samples, which came from 40 to 45 ophthalmopathy, roughly 75 hyperthyroidism and around 17 progressor patients. Whether ophthalmopathy could be predicted prospectively was tested in an independent validation cohort made up of roughly 19 hyperthyroidism patients plus 17 patients who later progressed to ophthalmopathy.

Summary of the overall study and its limitations: A model built on a 13 V-J signature distinguished ophthalmopathy from stable hyperthyroidism, reaching approximately 89% sensitivity and under 84% specificity in cross-validation and 80%/75% in testing. Most expanded thyroid clonotypes (frequency above 0.001) were also detected in blood, a finding suggesting that blood repertoires may reflect thyroid immune responses. Sample size was not statistically predetermined, and investigators were not blinded to group allocation. In validation, progression to ophthalmopathy was predicted by the model with 70% to 71% sensitivity and under 85% specificity, a median of approximately 6.5 months before onset.

TCR beta CDR3 regions were amplified from RNA transcripts. For the first round of RT-PCR on the TCR CDR3, the HTBI primer set was used together with the Qiagen OneStep RT-PCR kit. The libraries were constructed in a second round of multiplex PCR and then size-selected and purified. The libraries were sequenced on an Illumina HiSeq2000 using paired-end 100 bp reads. As for how the authors treated the data: SOAPnuke was used to process the raw data, with reads discarded if the reads contained adapters or uncalled bases, had a mean Phred below 15, or lacked an exact constant-primer or identifier match. COPE v1.2.5 was used to merge the high-quality paired reads, and each unique nucleotide sequence was defined as a clonotype. Clonotypes were aligned to IMGT TRBV, TRBD and TRBJ reference segments using MiTCR v1.1. Only V-J combinations with frequency above 0.0001, covering about 99% of repertoires, were analysed. A TCS score was defined as the ratio between F50 (clonal expansion) and ExV (chaos), using BLOSUM62-based TCRdist between CDR3 peptides within each V-J. Welch's t-statistics and random forest reduced around 510 V-J features to roughly 13, which were used in a naive Bayes classifier (R e1071). TCRdb cleaned the public reads at Q25 with fastp, built clones with MiXCR and kept in-frame beta chains. Rows with a matching CDR3 protein are joined into one entry that keeps the most common DNA and genes. These V and J calls rely on TCRdb rather than the paper's analysis. This sample comprises fewer than 200,000 distinct CDR3 sequences, about 9.4% of them detected only once. The ten largest clones represent approximately 20% of the sample.

Hyperthyroidism patients were newly diagnosed, had a disease duration of under 2 months, and were aged 18 to 65 years. Patients with uncontrolled infections, other autoimmune diseases, pregnancy or lactation were excluded. Clinical symptoms, serum thyroxine and TRAb, thyroid ultrasound, and orbital computed tomography formed the basis for the diagnoses. For progressor patients, blood was drawn at the first diagnosis of hyperthyroidism, before any ophthalmopathy symptoms had appeared. PBMCs were isolated from 10 ml of fresh peripheral blood by Ficoll-Paque density gradient centrifugation. Progressor patients were initially diagnosed with Graves' hyperthyroidism and developed ophthalmopathy during follow-up. Total RNA was extracted with Trizol reagent, and quality was checked on an Agilent 2100 Bioanalyzer. Comment on this clonotype: This receptor's antigen is unknown. No clone much larger than this one lies a single base away; base qualities are absent.

This sequence was found in a woman between 18 and 29 years old with Graves' hyperthyroidism that later progressed to Graves' ophthalmopathy. The specimen sequenced was blood.

DNA sequence: TGTGCCAGCAGGGCCAGGGGGTATTTCTTGGATACGCAGTATTTT. Its translation is CASRARGYFLDTQYF. The V and J genes are TRBV27 and TRBJ2-3, and 7 junctional nucleotides match TRBD1. Including the terminal cysteine and phenylalanine, the CDR3 comprises 15 residues. Just the 45-base CDR3 DNA is kept, in frame starting at base 1. Compared with germline, V lacks 6 bases and J lacks 6 bases; bases without a gene match: 12. CDR1 and CDR2 (MNHEY, SMNVEV) derive from the germline V gene (reference sequence).